The rows below give T cell receptor beta chains drawn from one sample of a study of T cells after yellow fever vaccination. TCRdb analysed the 5' RACE reads with MiXCR anew, one entry per CDR3 protein. Altogether roughly 65,000 distinct CDR3 sequences are present, approximately 5% being singletons, with the ten largest covering roughly 2%. The specimen was CD4+ T cells sorted from PBMCs, collected around 16 days after the first yellow fever vaccination. The receptors originated from a man younger than 30 who received the YFV17D yellow fever vaccine. Both conserved end residues are part of each CDR3. The order of the fields is clone size, J gene, D gene, V gene, CDR3 protein, CDR3 DNA. A D gene is named only where the DNA matches it firmly. Clone size is shown for a subset of rows, as once, few, many or a class of expanded clone.

>many|TRBJ1-6|TRBD1|TRBV20-1
CSARQQGAGSYNSPLHF
TGCAGTGCTAGGCAACAGGGGGCTGGGTCCTATAATTCACCCCTCCACTTT
>many|TRBJ1-3|-|TRBV12-3/TRBV12-4
CASSTGSGNTIYF
TGTGCCAGCAGCACAGGGTCTGGAAACACCATATATTTT
>-|TRBJ1-2|-|TRBV6-5
CASSSTGDRGYTF
TGTGCCAGCAGTTCCACCGGGGACCGCGGCTACACCTTC
>-|TRBJ2-6|-|TRBV7-2
CASSLNRAGGANVLTF
TGTGCCAGCAGCTTAAACAGGGCGGGCGGGGCCAACGTCCTGACTTTC
>many|TRBJ2-1|TRBD2|TRBV19
CASSRVPSGVLSSYNEQFF
TGTGCCAGTAGTAGGGTCCCTAGCGGGGTGCTTAGCTCCTACAATGAGCAGTTCTTC
>many|TRBJ2-5|-|TRBV12-5
CASGSRPLEETQYF
TGTGCTAGTGGTTCCCGACCCCTGGAAGAGACCCAGTACTTC
>many|TRBJ2-1|TRBD1|TRBV12-3/TRBV12-4
CASTQDRDEQFF
TGTGCCAGCACCCAGGACAGGGATGAGCAGTTCTTC
>many|TRBJ2-7|-|TRBV20-1
CSARDNGVYEQYF
TGCAGTGCTAGAGATAACGGGGTCTACGAGCAGTACTTC
>many|TRBJ1-2|TRBD1|TRBV29-1
CSVEGPGGAYTF
TGCAGCGTTGAAGGGCCAGGGGGAGCCTACACCTTC
>many|TRBJ2-5|-|TRBV5-4
CASSLDAQETQYF
TGTGCCAGCAGCTTGGATGCGCAGGAGACCCAGTACTTC
>many|TRBJ2-2|-|TRBV7-2
CASSFASGGELFF
TGTGCCAGCAGCTTTGCTTCCGGAGGGGAGCTGTTTTTT
>many|TRBJ2-2|-|TRBV5-4
CASSSPPGGRITGELFF
TGTGCCAGCAGCTCGCCCCCTGGGGGGCGCATCACCGGGGAGCTGTTTTTT
>many|TRBJ2-7|-|TRBV2
CASSVQLRAEQYF
TGTGCCAGCAGTGTGCAACTCAGGGCCGAGCAGTACTTC
>many|TRBJ2-5|TRBD1|TRBV20-1
CSAAGTGQETQYF
TGCAGTGCCGCCGGGACAGGCCAAGAGACCCAGTACTTC
>many|TRBJ1-1|-|TRBV5-4
CASSLGGGRNTEAFF
TGTGCCAGCAGCTTGGGAGGGGGAAGGAACACTGAAGCTTTCTTT
>many|TRBJ2-1|-|TRBV7-2
CASSSRRGVNEQFF
TGTGCCAGCAGCTCTCGGCGAGGGGTGAATGAGCAGTTCTTC
>many|TRBJ2-5|-|TRBV7-9
CASSLGRGDQETQYF
TGTGCCAGCAGCTTAGGAAGGGGGGACCAAGAGACCCAGTACTTC
>many|TRBJ1-6|-|TRBV20-1
CSSTGASYNSPLHF
TGCAGTTCCACTGGGGCCTCCTATAATTCACCCCTCCACTTT
>many|TRBJ2-5|TRBD2|TRBV20-1
CSASRVAGGLTPEVQYF
TGCAGTGCTAGTAGGGTAGCGGGGGGCCTTACCCCCGAGGTCCAGTACTTC
>medium-sized|TRBJ1-1|-|TRBV5-1
CASSLRGTEAFF
TGCGCCAGCAGCCTCAGGGGCACTGAAGCTTTCTTT
>many|TRBJ2-1|-|TRBV5-6
CASSLGLTVKEQFF
TGTGCCAGCAGCTTGGGTCTGACTGTAAAGGAGCAGTTCTTC
>many|TRBJ2-3|-|TRBV10-3
CAISAIGSGDTQYF
TGTGCCATCAGTGCGATCGGCTCTGGGGATACGCAGTATTTT
>-|TRBJ1-5|-|TRBV30
CAWSAGRNQPQHF
TGTGCCTGGAGTGCAGGGCGCAATCAGCCCCAGCATTTT
>many|TRBJ2-3|TRBD2|TRBV7-3
CASSLIAGPDTQYF
TGTGCCAGCAGCTTAATAGCGGGACCAGATACGCAGTATTTT
>many|TRBJ2-4|TRBD1|TRBV5-6
CASSSTGQNIQYF
TGTGCCAGCAGTTCGACAGGGCAAAACATTCAGTACTTC
>many|TRBJ1-4|-|TRBV20-1
CSARDQSRNEKLFF
TGCAGTGCTAGGGACCAATCAAGAAATGAAAAACTGTTTTTT
>many|TRBJ2-1|TRBD2|TRBV5-4
CASSLPGGVYNEQFF
TGTGCCAGCAGCTTGCCCGGGGGGGTATACAATGAGCAGTTCTTC
>many|TRBJ2-3|-|TRBV5-1
CASSFQPSTDTQYF
TGCGCCAGCAGCTTTCAGCCTAGCACAGATACGCAGTATTTT
>many|TRBJ2-3|-|TRBV5-1
CASSLGISQDTQYF
TGCGCCAGCAGCTTGGGAATCTCCCAGGATACGCAGTATTTT
>many|TRBJ1-2|-|TRBV20-1
CSASVWGSHF
TGCAGTGCTAGTGTTTGGGGATCCCACTTC
>many|TRBJ2-3|-|TRBV5-1
CASSLFGADTQYF
TGCGCCAGCAGCTTGTTCGGGGCGGATACGCAGTATTTT
>many|TRBJ2-2|-|TRBV7-2
CASSPWAGSGELFF
TGTGCCAGCAGCCCGTGGGCAGGATCCGGGGAGCTGTTTTTT
>many|TRBJ2-3|TRBD1|TRBV10-3
CAISADRGPTDTQYF
TGTGCCATCAGTGCGGACAGGGGGCCCACAGATACGCAGTATTTT
>few|TRBJ1-1|TRBD1|TRBV5-4
CASRSGTGDTEAFF
TGTGCCAGCAGGTCCGGGACAGGGGACACTGAAGCTTTCTTT
>many|TRBJ1-2|-|TRBV6-5
CASSPGAGYTF
TGTGCCAGCAGCCCGGGGGCTGGCTACACCTTC
>many|TRBJ2-1|-|TRBV5-1
CASTPVASKSSYNEQFF
TGCGCCAGCACCCCGGTAGCTTCTAAAAGCTCCTACAATGAGCAGTTCTTC
>few|TRBJ2-2|-|TRBV15
CAASRGSTGELFF
TGTGCCGCGTCCAGAGGGTCAACCGGGGAGCTGTTTTTT
>-|TRBJ2-3|-|TRBV11-3
CASSGDNTDTQYF
TGTGCCAGCAGCGGGGATAACACAGATACGCAGTATTTT
>many|TRBJ2-1|-|TRBV11-2
CASSLVRGELASNEQFF
TGTGCCAGCAGCTTAGTTCGGGGCGAACTAGCATCGAATGAGCAGTTCTTC
>many|TRBJ1-1|-|TRBV29-1
CSVERVDRNTEAFF
TGCAGCGTTGAGAGGGTGGATAGGAACACTGAAGCTTTCTTT
>many|TRBJ2-2|TRBD2|TRBV24-1
CATSDPPATSAGELFF
TGTGCCACCAGTGATCCCCCGGCGACTAGCGCCGGGGAGCTGTTTTTT
>many|TRBJ2-3|-|TRBV7-3
CASSFGGDTDTQYF
TGTGCCAGCAGCTTCGGCGGGGACACAGATACGCAGTATTTT
>many|TRBJ2-3|-|TRBV7-2
CASSLGLVPDTQYF
TGTGCCAGCAGCTTAGGACTAGTCCCAGATACGCAGTATTTT
>-|TRBJ2-2|-|TRBV6-2/TRBV6-3
CASSMPTGNTGELFF
TGTGCCAGCAGTATGCCGACCGGGAACACCGGGGAGCTGTTTTTT
>-|TRBJ1-5|-|TRBV19
CASSIFAISNQPQHF
TGTGCCAGTAGTATCTTCGCCATAAGCAATCAGCCCCAGCATTTT
>many|TRBJ2-7|TRBD1|TRBV12-3/TRBV12-4
CASSLEGGQGYEQYF
TGTGCCAGCAGTTTAGAGGGGGGACAGGGCTACGAGCAGTACTTC
>many|TRBJ1-2|TRBD1|TRBV5-1
CASSPDRVNRYTF
TGCGCCAGCAGCCCTGACAGGGTGAATCGCTACACCTTC
>-|TRBJ1-1|TRBD1|TRBV4-1
CASSRTGVTEAFF
TGCGCCAGCAGCCGCACAGGGGTCACTGAAGCTTTCTTT
>many|TRBJ1-1|-|TRBV28
CASSVGGAFNTEAFF
TGTGCCAGCAGCGTGGGGGGGGCGTTCAACACTGAAGCTTTCTTT
>many|TRBJ2-5|TRBD1|TRBV6-5
CASSYSQGVKETQYF
TGTGCCAGCAGTTACTCCCAGGGGGTTAAAGAGACCCAGTACTTC
>many|TRBJ1-4|TRBD1|TRBV3-1
CASSQGTGGEKLFF
TGTGCCAGCAGCCAAGGGACAGGCGGTGAAAAACTGTTTTTT
>many|TRBJ2-3|TRBD1|TRBV5-1
CASSLGGQGADTQYF
TGCGCCAGCAGCTTGGGGGGACAGGGCGCAGATACGCAGTATTTT
>many|TRBJ2-5|-|TRBV15
CATSRDQETQYF
TGTGCCACCAGCAGAGATCAGGAGACCCAGTACTTC
>few|TRBJ1-2|-|TRBV5-1
CASTTAGDGLNGYTF
TGCGCCAGCACTACGGCGGGGGACGGACTGAATGGCTACACCTTC